The clone carrying this T cell receptor beta chain turned up a few times. Its matching antigen is unknown. The CDR3 contains 15 residues. CDR1 is PRHDT, CDR2 FYEKMQ, per germline (reference sequence). With V trimmed by 0 bases and J by 5 bases, 3 bases remained unmatched. These data are taken from a study of T cells after yellow fever vaccination. Across the study: The fractions with low cell numbers were processed using SMART-Seq v4 Ultra Low Input.

The study's findings and limits: Overall, a small share of clonotypes was seen in both CD4 and CD8 compartments. Clones from primary vaccination mostly reappeared after the booster (96% CD4, roughly 87% CD8).

TCRdb recomputed calls from the 5' RACE reads with MiXCR, one row per CDR3 protein. The data hold under 700,000 distinct CDR3 sequences, with about a sixth observed a single time. The sequenced sample was PBMCs, obtained more than 4 days after the first yellow fever vaccination. This chain joins TRBV13 and TRBJ1-5, with 8 bases aligning to TRBD1. This clonotype was sampled from a man aged 18 to 30 who received the YFV17D yellow fever vaccine. Here the CDR3 reads CASSLGRGPYQPQHF. The CDR3 DNA reads as TGTGCCAGCAGCTTAGGCAGGGGGCCTTATCAGCCCCAGCATTTT.